These 6 T cell receptor beta chains came from one sample sequenced in a study of shared clonotypes between healthy human individuals. The protocol was immunoSEQ multiplex PCR, while the TCRdb copy is restricted to in-frame clones and leaves out a portion. Counted here are about 100,000 clones, more than 65% occurring once; the ten biggest clones make up almost 25%. Sequenced material: memory CD8+ T cells sorted from blood. Subset noted: CD45RO+ cells pooled with CCR7-negative TemRA cells. These receptor sequences come from a woman in her twenties or thirties in good health.

There are a few counts of this clone. The chain couples TRBV28 to TRBJ1-1, with a tentative D call TRBD1 (5 bases). Trimming removed 10 bases at V and 1 base at J, with 13 bases between. Germline V gene data show CDR1 as MDHEN and CDR2 as SYDVKM. CDR3 length: 13 residues. The CDR3 DNA sequence: TGTGCCAACCGGGAGGGGTGGAACACTGAAGCTTTCTTT. As protein: CANREGWNTEAFF.

The sample holds many counts of this clone. The chain uses TRBV6-1 and TRBJ1-5, with D maybe TRBD1 (6 bases). The germline V and J ends were trimmed by 3 bases and 5 bases, with 14 bases remaining between them. Germline-derived CDR1 and CDR2 are MNHNS and SASEGT. This CDR3 has 15 amino acids. The CDR3 nucleotides read TGTGCCAGCAGTGAGGGTGGGGGCACCCATCAGCCCCAGCATTTT. This translates into CASSEGGGTHQPQHF.

The V call is TRBV27, the J call TRBJ2-1; 9 bases align to TRBD2. The V and J ends lost 5 bases and 12 bases, in that order; junction bases with no gene match: 20. Germline values: CDR1 MNHEY, CDR2 SMNVEV (reference sequence). The CDR3 contains 17 residues. The DNA for the CDR3 is TGTGCCAGCAGTCCCGTTTCGGTAGCGGGGGCACTTGGGGCGCAGTTCTTC. This sequence encodes CASSPVSVAGALGAQFF.

As for this clone: Other DNA sequences from this sample encode an identical CDR3 as well. V usage is TRBV7-6 and J usage is TRBJ1-3; D uncertain. The CDR3 extends over 14 amino acids. Germline values: CDR1 SGHVS, CDR2 FNYEAQ. V gave up 5 bases and J gave up 0 bases, with 8 bases separating them. CDR3 region: CASSLTDSGNTIYF. CDR3 coding DNA: TGTGCCAGCAGCCTCACAGACTCTGGAAACACCATATATTTT.

The chain joins TRBV19 to TRBJ2-3; D gene uncertain. V was cut by 6 bases and J by 4 bases, with 20 bases left in between. Germline CDR1 reads LNHDA; CDR2 reads SQIVND (reference sequence). The CDR3 loop spans 16 amino acids. This CDR3 is CASSLLKATGPDTQYF. Written as DNA, the CDR3 is TGTGCCAGTAGCCTCTTAAAGGCAACGGGTCCAGATACGCAGTATTTT.

This clone came up many times. This chain uses TRBV5-3 with TRBJ1-1, with 7 nucleotides matching TRBD1. TRBV5-3 is designated an ORF whose function remains uncertain. The J segment lost 1 base and the V segment lost 4 bases, leaving 7 bases of the junction unmatched. CDR3 length: 15 amino acids. The CDR3 DNA reads as TGTGCCAGAAGCCGACAGGGCGTGGCGAACACTGAAGCTTTCTTT. Protein: CARSRQGVANTEAFF.